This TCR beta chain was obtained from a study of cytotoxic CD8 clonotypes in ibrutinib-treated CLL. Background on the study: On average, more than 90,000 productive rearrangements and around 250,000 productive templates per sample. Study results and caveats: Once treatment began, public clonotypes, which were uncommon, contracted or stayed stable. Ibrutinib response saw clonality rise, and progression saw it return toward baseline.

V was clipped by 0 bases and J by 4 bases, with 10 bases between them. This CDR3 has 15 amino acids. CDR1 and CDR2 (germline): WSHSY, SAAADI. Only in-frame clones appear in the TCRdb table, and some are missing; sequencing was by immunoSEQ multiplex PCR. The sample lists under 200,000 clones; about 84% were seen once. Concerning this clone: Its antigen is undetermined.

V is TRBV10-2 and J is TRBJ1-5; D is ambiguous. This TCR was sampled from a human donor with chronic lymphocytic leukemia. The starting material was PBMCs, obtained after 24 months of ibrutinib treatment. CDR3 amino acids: CASSESWGGNQPQHF. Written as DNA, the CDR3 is TGCGCCAGCAGTGAGTCGTGGGGAGGAAATCAGCCCCAGCATTTT.